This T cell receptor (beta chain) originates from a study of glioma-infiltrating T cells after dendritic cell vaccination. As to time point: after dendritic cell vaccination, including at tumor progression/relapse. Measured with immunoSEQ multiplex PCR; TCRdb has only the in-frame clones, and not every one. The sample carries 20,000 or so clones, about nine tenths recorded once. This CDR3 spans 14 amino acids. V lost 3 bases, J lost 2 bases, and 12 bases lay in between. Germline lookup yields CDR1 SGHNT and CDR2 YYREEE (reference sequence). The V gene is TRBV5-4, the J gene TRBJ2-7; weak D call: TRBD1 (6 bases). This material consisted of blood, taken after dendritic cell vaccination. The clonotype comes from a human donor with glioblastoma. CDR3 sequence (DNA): TGTGCCAGCAGCTCATCACAGGGCCCCTACGAGCAGTACTTC. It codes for CASSSSQGPYEQYF.